This entry concerns a single TCR beta chain. The antigen is undetermined. At the time of sampling, donors were nominally healthy, though unrecorded immune exposures were likely. The data originate from a study of cytomegalovirus exposure and HLA in healthy donors. V gave up 0 bases and J gave up 3 bases, with 11 bases separating them. The germline gives CDR1 LNHNV, CDR2 YYDKDF (reference sequence). The CDR3 runs 16 residues. Findings and limits, study-wide: Upon later analysis, TCR association rates were observed to vary by HLA locus, being highest for DRB1 and lowest for HLA-C. Earlier findings revealed that most TCR beta V segments proved productive either about 87% or about 30% of the time. After further analysis at a later stage, 15,000 to 20,000 TCR beta sequences were associated with HLA alleles at 0.05 false discovery rate.

Use of 60 Vbeta and 13 Jbeta primers characterized the PCR. Profiled with immunoSEQ multiplex PCR; TCRdb holds only in-frame clones, not every one. This table holds approximately 180,000 clones, approximately 86% found once. The chain carries TRBV15 and TRBJ1-4, with D maybe TRBD1 (5 bases). The source is a woman under 30 in good health and CMV-seronegative. Sample: PBMCs. CDR3 loop: CATSRDGAAPNEKLFF. The CDR3 DNA sequence: TGTGCCACCAGCAGAGATGGGGCAGCGCCTAATGAAAAACTGTTTTTT.